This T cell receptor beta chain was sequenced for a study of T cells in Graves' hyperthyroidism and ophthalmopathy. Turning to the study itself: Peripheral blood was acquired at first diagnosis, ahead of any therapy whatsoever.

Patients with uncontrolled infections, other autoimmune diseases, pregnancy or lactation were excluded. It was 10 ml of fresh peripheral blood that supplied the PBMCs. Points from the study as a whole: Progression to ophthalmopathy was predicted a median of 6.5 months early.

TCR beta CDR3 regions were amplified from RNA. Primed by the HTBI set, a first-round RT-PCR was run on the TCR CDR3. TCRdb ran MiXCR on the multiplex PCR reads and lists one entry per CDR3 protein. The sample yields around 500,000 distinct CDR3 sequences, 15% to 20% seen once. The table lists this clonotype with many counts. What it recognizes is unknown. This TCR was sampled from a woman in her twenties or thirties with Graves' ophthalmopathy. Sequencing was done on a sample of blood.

CDR3 loop: CSASVGQETQYF. DNA for the CDR3: TGCAGTGCTAGTGTGGGGCAAGAGACCCAGTACTTC. The chain employs TRBV20-1 and TRBJ2-5, with D unclear. CDR3 length: 12 amino acids. Germline CDR1 reads DFQATT; CDR2 reads SNEGSKA (reference sequence). V was trimmed by 3 bases and J by 2 bases, leaving 7 bases between them.